The 9 T cell receptor beta chains in this list originate from one sample, sequenced in a study of blood T cells in healthy people across ages. Sample-barcoded 5' priming and a J-beta primer mix drove a second PCR of 7 to 11 cycles. TCRdb reprocessed the 5' RACE reads via MiXCR and lists one record per CDR3 protein. The data show roughly 1.6 million distinct CDR3 sequences, with about 31% seen just once and 10% to 12% held by the top ten. Sequencing input: blood. The receptors were gathered from a woman in her thirties in good health.

This clonotype was seen a handful of times. The V and J genes are TRBV7-2 and TRBJ1-2, with no clear D. Germline values: CDR1 SGHTA, CDR2 FQGNSA. Deletions cut 5 bases from V and 3 bases from J, with 16 bases between. This CDR3 is built from 15 residues. CDR3 coding DNA: TGTGCCAGCAGCCCCCGAGGAGGAGATTACTATGGCTACACCTTC. It codes for CASSPRGGDYYGYTF. Filled out from reference TRBV7-2 and TRBJ1-2, the complete variable domain reads GAGVSQSPSNKVTEKGKDVELRCDPISGHTALYWYRQSLGQGLEFLIYFQGNSAPDKSGLPSDRFSAERTGGSVSTLTIQRTQQEDSAVYLCASSPRGGDYYGYTFGSGTRLTVV.

This chain links TRBV7-6 with TRBJ2-1, with TRBD2 matching over 12 bases. CDR3 length: 18 residues. The ends lost 3 bases at V and 0 bases at J; junction bases unmatched: 6. Germline V gives CDR1 SGHVS, CDR2 FNYEAQ. The CDR3 protein is CASSLTSGSGSSYNEQFF. In nucleotides, the CDR3 is TGTGCCAGCAGCTTGACTAGCGGGAGTGGGAGCTCCTACAATGAGCAGTTCTTC.

The gene calls are TRBV3-1 and TRBJ1-2, with D perhaps matching TRBD1 (5 bases). There are 14 residues in the CDR3. Trimming pared 4 bases from V and 6 bases from J, leaving 15 bases between. CDR1 and CDR2 (germline): LGHDT, YNNKEL (reference sequence). CDR3 amino acids: CASSRGRIDHGYTF. The CDR3 DNA reads as TGTGCCAGCAGCCGGGGACGGATTGATCATGGCTACACCTTC.

This clonotype has just a few counts. The chain carries TRBV7-9 and TRBJ1-2, with TRBD1 identical over 10 bases. The CDR3 spans 16 residues. In germline, CDR1 is SEHNR, CDR2 FQNEAQ (reference sequence). J lost 7 bases, V lost 5 bases, and 13 bases had no gene match. CDR3 amino acids: CASSHFSTGGASGYTF. In DNA form, the CDR3 reads TGTGCCAGCAGCCATTTTTCGACAGGGGGCGCAAGTGGCTACACCTTC.

The rearrangement uses TRBV5-1 and TRBJ2-3, with a weak D call TRBD2 (7 bases). Trimming took 0 bases from V and 1 from J, leaving 12 bases between them. This CDR3 is built from 16 residues. Looked up from germline, CDR1 is SGHRS and CDR2 is YFSETQ. The CDR3 spells CASSLALGGGTDTQYF. For the CDR3, the DNA is TGCGCCAGCAGCTTGGCCTTAGGGGGGGGCACAGATACGCAGTATTTT.

V gene TRBV5-6 combines with J gene TRBJ1-1; TRBD1 is a possible D gene (5 bases). The CDR3 is made up of 14 amino acids. Trimming pared 0 bases from V and 4 bases from J, leaving 10 bases between. CDR1 and CDR2 (germline): SGHDT, YYEEEE. In DNA, the CDR3 is TGTGCCAGCAGCTTGGGTATTAGGGGCACTGAAGCTTTCTTT. Protein sequence: CASSLGIRGTEAFF.

As concerns this clonotype: A much more abundant neighbour one base away suggests this may be a read error. The CDR3 spells CASSLPSGVYIRYF. The CDR3 DNA sequence: TGTGCCAGCAGTTTACCGTCCGGGGTATACATTCGGTACTTC. This rearrangement joins TRBV27 to TRBJ2-7; D perhaps matches TRBD2 (5 bases). Germline V gene lookup returns CDR1 MNHEY and CDR2 SMNVEV (reference sequence). The CDR3 has 14 amino acids. Trimming took 2 bases from V and 12 from J, leaving 20 bases between them.

Concerning this clonotype: The junction does not match germline at one end; this may be a read error. The V gene is TRBV12-3 or TRBV12-4, the J gene TRBJ2-1; 11 nucleotides match TRBD1. This CDR3 comprises 18 residues. CDR3 nucleotides: TGTGCCGGCAGTTCCAAGTCCGGGACAGGGGGCTCCTACAATGAGCAGTTCTTC. It is translated as CAGSSKSGTGGSYNEQFF.

This clonotype has only a few counts. A read error may account for a junction end that differs from germline. This chain uses TRBV7-9 with TRBJ1-1; D unresolved. Germline V gives CDR1 SEHNR, CDR2 FQNEAQ (reference sequence). CDR3 length: 11 residues. CDR3 nucleotide sequence: TGTGCCGGCAGCGGCGACACTGAAGCTTTCTTT. It specifies CAGSGDTEAFF.